This TCR beta chain came from a study of cytomegalovirus exposure and HLA in healthy donors. PCR was performed using 60 Vbeta and 13 Jbeta primers. The data were produced by immunoSEQ multiplex PCR, yet TCRdb's version contains in-frame clones alone and is incomplete. The data show approximately 270,000 clones, with approximately 80% seen just once and about 0.3% held by the top ten. Germline V lookup: CDR1 SGHKS, CDR2 YYEKEE (reference sequence). The J segment lost 2 bases and the V segment lost 2 bases, leaving 7 bases of the junction unmatched. CDR3 size: 15 residues. The study's findings and limits: Cytomegalovirus status was reportedly diagnosed by the classifier with high sensitivity and specificity. TCR beta sequences reportedly predicted most subjects' HLA-A and HLA-B alleles accurately.

A few counts support this clone. The antigen is undetermined. The material sequenced was PBMCs. The rearrangement joins TRBV5-5 to TRBJ2-7, with 7 bases lining up with TRBD1. The sequence came from a girl aged 2-10 years in good health and CMV-seronegative. CDR3 region: CASSLQQGSPYEQYF. The CDR3 nucleotides read TGTGCCAGCAGCTTACAACAGGGGAGCCCCTACGAGCAGTACTTC.